The 24 T cell receptor beta chains given below trace back to one sample, sequenced in a study of T cell changes during pregnancy in multiple sclerosis. Some clones are missing from TCRdb's copy, which holds only in-frame ones; the method was immunoSEQ multiplex PCR. Of tens of thousands of clones in the sample, around 90% are singletons; the top ten hold 2.1%. The sample in question was peripheral blood, obtained in the second trimester of pregnancy. These receptor sequences come from a female donor in good health, enrolled as a control in a pregnancy study.

This chain links TRBV29-1 with TRBJ1-1; the D is unclear. Per germline, CDR1 SQVTM and CDR2 ANQGSEA. V lost 7 bases and J 1 base, leaving 13 bases between the germline ends. The CDR3 consists of 13 residues. This chain's CDR3 is CSAFRTENTEAFF. The CDR3, as DNA: TGCAGCGCCTTTCGGACTGAGAACACTGAAGCTTTCTTT.

The table lists this clone with a count of one. V gene TRBV28 combines with J gene TRBJ2-6; TRBD1 might be the D (5 bases). Deletions cut 6 bases from V and 2 bases from J, with 17 bases between. CDR1 and CDR2 (germline): MDHEN, SYDVKM. The CDR3 runs 17 residues. The CDR3 nucleotides are TGTGCCAGCAGGCCAAACCAGGGTGTCCCTGGGGCCAACGTCCTGACTTTC. Its protein product is CASRPNQGVPGANVLTF.

The genes are TRBV18 and TRBJ1-6; TRBD1 matches 9 bases. Trimming took 4 bases from V and 7 from J; bases not matched to a gene: 5. Germline V lookup: CDR1 KGHSH, CDR2 LQKENI. The CDR3 contains 15 residues. CDR3 amino acids: CASSQTGQGNSPLHF. In nucleotides, the CDR3 is TGTGCCAGCTCACAAACGGGACAGGGCAATTCACCCCTCCACTTT. The whole variable domain, filled in from reference TRBV18 and TRBJ1-6, reads NAGVMQNPRHLVRRRGQEARLRCSPMKGHSHVYWYRQLPEEGLKFMVYLQKENIIDESGMPKERFSAEFPKEGPSILRIQQVVRGDSAAYFCASSQTGQGNSPLHFGNGTRLTVT.

The chain joins TRBV9 to TRBJ2-3; 7 bases map to TRBD2. With V trimmed by 4 bases and J by 1 base, 9 bases remained unmatched. CDR3 length equals 16 residues. The germline gives CDR1 SGDLS, CDR2 YYNGEE. CDR3 residues: CASSPTWGRGTDTQYF. For the CDR3, the DNA is TGTGCCAGCAGCCCTACCTGGGGGAGGGGCACAGATACGCAGTATTTT.

The chain carries TRBV7-2 and TRBJ1-5; no clear D. This CDR3 region has 15 residues. Germline V gene data show CDR1 as SGHTA and CDR2 as FQGNSA. Trimming cost V 3 bases and J 0 bases, with 9 bases left between them. The CDR3 bases are TGTGCCAGCAGCTTCTCAGATCTTAGCAATCAGCCCCAGCATTTT. This sequence encodes CASSFSDLSNQPQHF.

The genes are TRBV5-8 and TRBJ1-1, with 7 positions matching TRBD1. Germline V gives CDR1 SGHTS, CDR2 YDEGEE. Trimming cost V 3 bases and J 1 base; bases outside gene matches: 3. This CDR3 is 14 amino acids long. For the CDR3, the DNA is TGTGCCAGCAGCTGGGGACAGTCGAACACTGAAGCTTTCTTT. It is translated as CASSWGQSNTEAFF.

Details on this clone: Distinct nucleotide sequences in the sample also encode this CDR3. The V gene is TRBV6-4, the J gene TRBJ1-1, with 7 bases identical to TRBD1. This CDR3 contains 13 residues. Germline CDR1 is MRHNA and CDR2 is SNTAGT. V was clipped by 6 bases and J by 5 bases; unmatched bases: 6. The CDR3 spells CASSEQGNTEAFF. CDR3 sequence (DNA): TGTGCCAGCAGCGAACAGGGGAATACTGAAGCTTTCTTT.

This clone was seen only once. This chain connects TRBV5-6 to TRBJ2-7; unclear D gene. The CDR3 is 13 amino acids. Germline V gene lookup returns CDR1 SGHDT and CDR2 YYEEEE. Trimming pared 1 base from V and 2 bases from J, leaving 7 bases between. The CDR3 DNA is TGTGCCAGCAGCTTGCAGGAAGCCTACGAGCAGTACTTC. Translation gives CASSLQEAYEQYF.

This chain links TRBV7-9 with TRBJ2-7; no clear D gene. The CDR3 sequence is 11 residues long. Trimming took 5 bases from V and 4 from J, leaving 6 bases between them. Germline V gives CDR1 SEHNR, CDR2 FQNEAQ (reference sequence). CDR3 in DNA: TGTGCCAGCAGCGCGATTTACGAGCAGTACTTC. This translates into CASSAIYEQYF.

The V gene is TRBV4-3, the J gene TRBJ2-1, with 9 bases identical to TRBD1. This CDR3 is built from 13 residues. The germline V gene encodes CDR1 LGHNA and CDR2 YSLEER. The trim removed 5 bases at V and 8 bases at J, leaving 4 bases unmatched. This chain's CDR3 is CASSGTGFDEQFF. The DNA for the CDR3 is TGCGCCAGCAGCGGGACAGGGTTCGATGAGCAGTTCTTC.

The rearrangement links TRBV10-3 to TRBJ2-7; TRBD2 agrees at 8 bases. V lost 5 bases to trimming and J lost 2 bases; unmatched junction nucleotides: 5. The CDR3 consists of 14 residues. Germline CDR1 reads ENHRY; CDR2 reads SYGVKD. For the CDR3, the DNA is TGTGCCATCAGTACGGGCGGGGGGCCCTACGAGCAGTACTTC. As protein: CAISTGGGPYEQYF.

The V and J genes are TRBV7-2 and TRBJ1-5; 9 nucleotides align to TRBD1. J was trimmed by 4 bases and V by 5 bases; bases with no gene match: 9. The germline V gene has CDR1 SGHTA and CDR2 FQGNSA. There are 16 residues in the CDR3. CDR3 sequence reads: CASSPRWDRVNQPQHF. Written as DNA, the CDR3 is TGTGCCAGCAGCCCCCGGTGGGACAGGGTAAATCAGCCCCAGCATTTT.

This chain joins TRBV28 and TRBJ1-1; D remains unclear. Germline lookup yields CDR1 MDHEN and CDR2 SYDVKM. The V and J ends lost 2 bases and 6 bases respectively, with 16 bases between them. The CDR3 runs 15 residues. The CDR3 sequence is CASSLQQRWKSEAFF. The CDR3 coding sequence is TGTGCCAGCAGTTTACAACAGAGATGGAAATCTGAAGCTTTCTTT.

This chain joins TRBV4-3 and TRBJ1-2, with D tentatively TRBD1 (6 bases). Per the germline V gene, CDR1 is LGHNA and CDR2 is YSLEER. V shed 1 base and J shed 4 bases, with 10 bases lying between them. There are 14 residues in the CDR3. The CDR3 nucleotides are TGCGCCAGCAGCCAAGGTGGCAGGGGCTATGGCTACACCTTC. Translated, it gives CASSQGGRGYGYTF.

This clone was picked up one time. The V gene is TRBV2, the J gene TRBJ2-2; 8 bases fit TRBD2. The germline V gene encodes CDR1 SNHLY and CDR2 FYNNEI. Unmatched junction bases numbered 11, after V lost 2 bases and J lost 6 bases. The CDR3 contains 17 residues. CDR3 in DNA: TGTGCCAGCAGTGAATTGGGCGGGGGGTCGAGGGCCGGGGAGCTGTTTTTT. This sequence encodes CASSELGGGSRAGELFF. Full variable domain (missing parts from reference TRBV2 and TRBJ2-2): EPEVTQTPSHQVTQMGQEVILRCVPISNHLYFYWYRQILGQKVEFLVSFYNNEISEKSEIFDDQFSVERPDGSNFTLKIRSTKLEDSAMYFCASSELGGGSRAGELFFGEGSRLTVL.

This clone came up once. The genes are TRBV4-2 and TRBJ1-1; D remains unclear. Germline-derived CDR1 and CDR2 are LGHNA and YNFKEQ. Trimming took 0 bases from V and 0 from J, leaving 8 bases between them. There are 15 residues in the CDR3. The CDR3, as DNA: TGTGCCAGCAGCCAAGACGCAGGTATGAACACTGAAGCTTTCTTT. It yields the protein CASSQDAGMNTEAFF.

This clone was recorded once. CDR3 in amino acids: CASSLGGSGGAYEQYF. In DNA, the CDR3 is TGTGCCAGCAGCCTAGGTGGGAGCGGGGGGGCCTACGAGCAGTACTTC. The rearrangement uses TRBV11-2 and TRBJ2-7; 10 nucleotides agree with TRBD2. The CDR3 runs to 16 residues. The germline V gene encodes CDR1 SGHAT and CDR2 FQNNGV. The junction had 9 bases not matched to a gene; V was cut back by 5 bases and J by 2 bases.

The rearrangement links TRBV20-1 to TRBJ1-2, with no clear D. This CDR3 is 11 amino acids long. The germline V gene has CDR1 DFQATT and CDR2 SNEGSKA (reference sequence). V lost 6 bases and J 6 bases, leaving 11 bases between the germline ends. The CDR3 loop is CSAERRDGYTF. DNA for the CDR3: TGCAGTGCCGAGCGGAGAGATGGCTACACCTTC.

The J gene is TRBJ2-1, the V gene TRBV4-2, with D possibly being TRBD1 (6 bases). V was shortened by 6 bases and J by 0 bases, with 15 bases between the two germline ends. Germline values: CDR1 LGHNA, CDR2 YNFKEQ. The CDR3 is 16 amino acids. CDR3 region: CASSEGQQSSYNEQFF. CDR3 in DNA: TGTGCCAGCAGTGAAGGACAGCAGAGCTCCTACAATGAGCAGTTCTTC.

This chain uses TRBV27 with TRBJ2-7; TRBD2 matches at 8 bases. V dropped 4 bases and J dropped 6; count of bases not matched to a gene: 11. The CDR3 extends over 15 amino acids. Germline-derived CDR1 and CDR2 are MNHEY and SMNVEV (reference sequence). Here the CDR3 reads CASSSLSGVAAEQYF. The CDR3 DNA follows: TGTGCCAGCAGTTCCCTTAGCGGGGTGGCGGCCGAGCAGTACTTC.

The chain couples TRBV19 to TRBJ2-4, with 8 bases lining up with TRBD1. Germline trimming cut 3 bases from V and 1 base from J; bases unmatched to any gene: 26. CDR1 and CDR2 from the germline V gene are LNHDA and SQIVND (reference sequence). The CDR3 runs to 23 residues. The CDR3 spells CASSIKAFQGPLTGGMAKNIQYF. In DNA, the CDR3 is TGTGCCAGTAGTATTAAGGCGTTCCAAGGTCCTTTAACAGGGGGAATGGCCAAAAACATTCAGTACTTC. The variable domain in full, with the rest retrieved from reference TRBV19 and TRBJ2-4, is DGGITQSPKYLFRKEGQNVTLSCEQNLNHDAMYWYRQDPGQGLRLIYYSQIVNDFQKGDIAEGYSVSREKKESFPLTVTSAQKNPTAFYLCASSIKAFQGPLTGGMAKNIQYFGAGTRLSVL.

V usage is TRBV7-2 and J usage is TRBJ1-1; 7 bases agree with TRBD1. The CDR3 consists of 13 residues. Germline V CDR1 and CDR2: SGHTA, FQGNSA. After removal of 1 base from V and 11 bases from J, the junction contained 7 bases not matched to a gene. CDR3 amino acids: CASSLVFRGSAFF. The CDR3 DNA reads as TGTGCCAGCAGCTTAGTTTTCAGGGGGTCCGCTTTCTTT.

For the CDR3, the DNA is TGTGCCAGCAGCCGTGCCCGGGACACCAATCAGCCCCAGCATTTT. Its translation: CASSRARDTNQPQHF. This chain links TRBV5-6 with TRBJ1-5; TRBD1 is a possible D gene (6 bases). The CDR3 spans 15 residues. Trimming removed 4 bases at V and 3 bases at J, with 14 bases between. Germline V gene lookup returns CDR1 SGHDT and CDR2 YYEEEE.

The chain is built from TRBV6-1 and TRBJ2-3; 7 nucleotides align to TRBD1. With V trimmed by 7 bases and J by 2 bases, 6 bases remained unmatched. The CDR3 runs 14 residues. CDR1 and CDR2 (germline): MNHNS, SASEGT. The CDR3 here is CASTPGQITDTQYF. As DNA, the CDR3 is TGTGCCAGCACACCGGGACAGATCACAGATACGCAGTATTTT.